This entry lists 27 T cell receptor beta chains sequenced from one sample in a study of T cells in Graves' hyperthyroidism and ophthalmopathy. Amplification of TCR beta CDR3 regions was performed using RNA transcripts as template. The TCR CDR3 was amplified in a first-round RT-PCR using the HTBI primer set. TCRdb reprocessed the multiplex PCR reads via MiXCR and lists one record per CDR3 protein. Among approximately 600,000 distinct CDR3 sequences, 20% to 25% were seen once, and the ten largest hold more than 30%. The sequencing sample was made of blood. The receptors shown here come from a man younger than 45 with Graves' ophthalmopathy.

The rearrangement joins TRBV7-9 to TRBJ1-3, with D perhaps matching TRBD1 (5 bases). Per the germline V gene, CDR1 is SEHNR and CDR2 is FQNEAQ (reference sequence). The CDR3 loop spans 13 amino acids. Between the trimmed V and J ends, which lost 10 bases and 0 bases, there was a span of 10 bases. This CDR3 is CANRDLSGNTIYF. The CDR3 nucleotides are TGTGCCAACCGGGACCTCTCTGGAAACACCATATATTTT.

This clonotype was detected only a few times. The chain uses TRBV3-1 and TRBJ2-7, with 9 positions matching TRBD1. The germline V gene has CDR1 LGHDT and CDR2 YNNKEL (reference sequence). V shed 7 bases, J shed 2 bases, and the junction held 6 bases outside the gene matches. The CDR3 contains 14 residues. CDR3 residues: CASTSGTGTYEQYF. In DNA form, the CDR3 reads TGTGCCAGCACTTCCGGGACAGGGACCTACGAGCAGTACTTC.

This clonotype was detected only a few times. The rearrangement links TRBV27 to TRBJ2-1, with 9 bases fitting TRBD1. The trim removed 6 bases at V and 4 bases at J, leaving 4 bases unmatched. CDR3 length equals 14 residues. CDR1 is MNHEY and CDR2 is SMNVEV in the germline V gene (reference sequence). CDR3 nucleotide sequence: TGTGCCAGCAGGACCGGACAGGGGTACAATGAGCAGTTCTTC. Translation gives CASRTGQGYNEQFF.

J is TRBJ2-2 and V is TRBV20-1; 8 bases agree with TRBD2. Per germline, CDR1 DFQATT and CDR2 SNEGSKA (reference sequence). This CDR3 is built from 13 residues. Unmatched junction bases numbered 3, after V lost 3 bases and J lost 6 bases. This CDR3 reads CSASEREPGELFF. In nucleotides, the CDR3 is TGCAGTGCTAGTGAGCGGGAGCCCGGGGAGCTGTTTTTT.

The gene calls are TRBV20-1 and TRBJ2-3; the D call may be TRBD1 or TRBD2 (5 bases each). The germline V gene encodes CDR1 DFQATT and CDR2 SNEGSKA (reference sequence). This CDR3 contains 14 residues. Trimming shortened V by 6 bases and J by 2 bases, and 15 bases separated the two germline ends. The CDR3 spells CSAPGPYPTDTQYF. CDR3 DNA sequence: TGCAGTGCCCCGGGGCCCTACCCCACAGATACGCAGTATTTT.

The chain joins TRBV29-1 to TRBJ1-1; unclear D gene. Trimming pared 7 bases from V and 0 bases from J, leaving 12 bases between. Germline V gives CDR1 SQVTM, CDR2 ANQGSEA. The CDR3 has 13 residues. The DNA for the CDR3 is TGCAGCGCCTCCTTGTCCCTGAACACTGAAGCTTTCTTT. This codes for CSASLSLNTEAFF.

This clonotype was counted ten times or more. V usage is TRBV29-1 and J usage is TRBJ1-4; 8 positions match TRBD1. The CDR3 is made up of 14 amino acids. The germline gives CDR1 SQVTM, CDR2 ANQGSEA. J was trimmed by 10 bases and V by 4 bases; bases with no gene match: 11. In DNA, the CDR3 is TGCAGCGTTGGCGGCGGCAGGGGGCAGGGAAAACTGTTTTTT. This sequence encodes CSVGGGRGQGKLFF.

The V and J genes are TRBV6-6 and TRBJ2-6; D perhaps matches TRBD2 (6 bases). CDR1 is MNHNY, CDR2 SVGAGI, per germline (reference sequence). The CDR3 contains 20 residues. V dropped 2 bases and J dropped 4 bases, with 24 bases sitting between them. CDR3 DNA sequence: TGTGCCAGCAGTTACCGCCAGGGACTCCGGATAGGTACCGGGGCCAACGTCCTGACTTTC. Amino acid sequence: CASSYRQGLRIGTGANVLTF.

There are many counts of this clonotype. CDR3: CASSSRTSTDTQYF. CDR3 in DNA: TGCGCCAGCAGCTCCAGGACTAGCACAGATACGCAGTATTTT. The rearrangement joins TRBV5-1 to TRBJ2-3, with D possibly TRBD2 on 5 matching bases. V dropped 3 bases and J dropped 0 bases, with 8 bases sitting between them. The CDR3 length is 14 residues. From germline, CDR1 is SGHRS and CDR2 YFSETQ.

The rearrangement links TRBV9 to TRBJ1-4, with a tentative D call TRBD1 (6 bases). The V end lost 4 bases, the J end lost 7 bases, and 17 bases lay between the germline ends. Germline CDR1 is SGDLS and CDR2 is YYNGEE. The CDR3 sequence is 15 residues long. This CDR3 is CASSTRTEGGEKLFF. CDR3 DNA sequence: TGTGCCAGCAGCACCCGGACAGAGGGTGGTGAAAAACTGTTTTTT. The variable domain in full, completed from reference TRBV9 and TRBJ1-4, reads DSGVTQTPKHLITATGQRVTLRCSPRSGDLSVYWYQQSLDQGLQFLIQYYNGEERAKGNILERFSAQQFPDLHSELNLSSLELGDSALYFCASSTRTEGGEKLFFGSGTQLSVL.

CDR3 amino acids: CSRAGLVNNEQFF. CDR3 DNA: TGCAGTCGCGCGGGACTAGTTAACAATGAGCAGTTCTTC. J is TRBJ2-1 and V is TRBV20-1; 8 bases fit TRBD2. V dropped 8 bases and J dropped 5; count of bases not matched to a gene: 8. CDR1 and CDR2 (germline): DFQATT, SNEGSKA (reference sequence). The CDR3 consists of 13 residues.

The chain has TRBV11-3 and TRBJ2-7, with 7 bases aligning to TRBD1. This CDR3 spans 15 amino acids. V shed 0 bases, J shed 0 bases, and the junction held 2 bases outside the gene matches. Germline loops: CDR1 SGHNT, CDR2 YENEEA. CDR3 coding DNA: TGTGCCAGCAGCTTAGAAGGGGGCCTCTCCTACGAGCAGTACTTC. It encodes CASSLEGGLSYEQYF.

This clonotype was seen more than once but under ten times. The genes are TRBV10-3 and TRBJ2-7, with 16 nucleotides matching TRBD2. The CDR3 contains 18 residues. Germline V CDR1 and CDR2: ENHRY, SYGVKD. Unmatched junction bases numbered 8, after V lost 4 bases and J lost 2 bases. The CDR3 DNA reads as TGTGCCATCAGTGTCGCCGGGACTAGCGGGAGGGTAGCCTACGAGCAGTACTTC. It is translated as CAISVAGTSGRVAYEQYF.

In DNA, the CDR3 is TGCAGTGCCACGGCCCAGGGGGCGAACACCGGGGAGCTGTTTTTT. This encodes CSATAQGANTGELFF. The V call is TRBV20-1, the J call TRBJ2-2, with 7 bases matching TRBD1. The V and J ends lost 6 bases and 0 bases, in that order; junction bases with no gene match: 7. Germline loops: CDR1 DFQATT, CDR2 SNEGSKA (reference sequence). The CDR3 length is 15 residues.

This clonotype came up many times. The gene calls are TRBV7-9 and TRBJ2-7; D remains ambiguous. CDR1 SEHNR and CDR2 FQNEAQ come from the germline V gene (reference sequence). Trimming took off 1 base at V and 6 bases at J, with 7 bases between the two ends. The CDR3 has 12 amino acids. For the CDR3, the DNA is TGTGCCAGCAGCTTAGTTATGTCCGAGCAGTACTTC. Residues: CASSLVMSEQYF.

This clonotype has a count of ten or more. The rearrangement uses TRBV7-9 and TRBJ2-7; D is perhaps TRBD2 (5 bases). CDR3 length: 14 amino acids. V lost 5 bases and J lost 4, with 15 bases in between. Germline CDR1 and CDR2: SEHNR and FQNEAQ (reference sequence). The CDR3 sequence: CASSDDYLKYEQYF. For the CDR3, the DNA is TGTGCCAGCAGCGACGACTACCTAAAATACGAGCAGTACTTC.

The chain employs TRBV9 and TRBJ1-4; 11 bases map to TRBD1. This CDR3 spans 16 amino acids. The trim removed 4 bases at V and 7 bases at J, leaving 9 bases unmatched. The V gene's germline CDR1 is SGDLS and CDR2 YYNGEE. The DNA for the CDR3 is TGTGCCAGCAGCCCACGGCCCGGGACAGGGGGTGAAAAACTGTTTTTT. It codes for CASSPRPGTGGEKLFF.

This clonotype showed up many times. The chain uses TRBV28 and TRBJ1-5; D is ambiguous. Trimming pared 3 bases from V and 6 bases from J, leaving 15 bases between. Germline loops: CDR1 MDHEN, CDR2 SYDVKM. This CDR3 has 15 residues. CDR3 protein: CASSLYQAAGQPQHF. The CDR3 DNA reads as TGTGCCAGCAGTTTGTACCAGGCGGCTGGTCAGCCCCAGCATTTT.

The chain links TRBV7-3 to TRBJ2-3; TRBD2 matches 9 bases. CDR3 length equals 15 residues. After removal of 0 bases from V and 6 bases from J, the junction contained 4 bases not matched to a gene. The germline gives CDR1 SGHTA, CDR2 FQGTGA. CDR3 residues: CASSLTAGGYDTQYF. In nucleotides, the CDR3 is TGTGCCAGCAGCTTAACGGCGGGAGGGTACGATACGCAGTATTTT.

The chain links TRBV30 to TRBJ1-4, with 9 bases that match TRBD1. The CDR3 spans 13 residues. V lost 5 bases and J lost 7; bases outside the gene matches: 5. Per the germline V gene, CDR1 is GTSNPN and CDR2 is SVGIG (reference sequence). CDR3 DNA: TGTGCCTGGGACGGGACAGGGAGTGAAAAACTGTTTTTT. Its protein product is CAWDGTGSEKLFF.

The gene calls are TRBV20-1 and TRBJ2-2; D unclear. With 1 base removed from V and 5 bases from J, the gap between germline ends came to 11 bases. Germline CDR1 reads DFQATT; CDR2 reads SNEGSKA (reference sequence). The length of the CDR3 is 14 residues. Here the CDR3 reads CSARVPGRTGELFF. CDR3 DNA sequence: TGCAGTGCTAGAGTCCCAGGTCGGACCGGGGAGCTGTTTTTT.

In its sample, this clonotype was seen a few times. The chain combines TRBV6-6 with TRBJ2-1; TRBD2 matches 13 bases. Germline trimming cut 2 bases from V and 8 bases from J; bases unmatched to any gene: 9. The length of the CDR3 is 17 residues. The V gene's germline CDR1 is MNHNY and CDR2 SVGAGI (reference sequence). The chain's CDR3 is CASSYGLAGAVSHEQFF. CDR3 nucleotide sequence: TGTGCCAGCAGTTACGGACTAGCGGGAGCGGTTAGTCATGAGCAGTTCTTC.

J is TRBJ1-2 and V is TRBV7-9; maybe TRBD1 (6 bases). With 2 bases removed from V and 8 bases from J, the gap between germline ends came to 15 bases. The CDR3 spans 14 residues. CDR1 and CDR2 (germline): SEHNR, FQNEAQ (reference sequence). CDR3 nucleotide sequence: TGTGCCAGCAGCTTATACCGGGACATAGACGGCTACACCTTC. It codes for CASSLYRDIDGYTF.

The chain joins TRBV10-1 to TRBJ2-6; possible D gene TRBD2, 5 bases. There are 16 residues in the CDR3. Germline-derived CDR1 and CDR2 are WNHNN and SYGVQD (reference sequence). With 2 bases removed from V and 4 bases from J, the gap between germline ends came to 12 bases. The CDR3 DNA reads TGCGCCAGCAGTGAGAGCCGGGGAGAGGGGGCCAACGTCCTGACTTTC. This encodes CASSESRGEGANVLTF.

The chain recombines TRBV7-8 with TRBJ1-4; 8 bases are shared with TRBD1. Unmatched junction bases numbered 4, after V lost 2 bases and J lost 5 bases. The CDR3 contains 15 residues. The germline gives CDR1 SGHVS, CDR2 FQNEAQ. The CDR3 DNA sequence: TGTGCCAGCAGCTTATTCCAGGGGGCAAATGAAAAACTGTTTTTT. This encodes CASSLFQGANEKLFF.

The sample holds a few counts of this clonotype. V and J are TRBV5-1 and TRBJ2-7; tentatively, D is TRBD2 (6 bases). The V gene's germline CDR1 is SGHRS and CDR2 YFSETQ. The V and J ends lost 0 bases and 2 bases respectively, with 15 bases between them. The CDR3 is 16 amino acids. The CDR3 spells CASSLGGTSVAYEQYF. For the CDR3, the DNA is TGCGCCAGCAGCTTGGGGGGGACTTCGGTAGCCTACGAGCAGTACTTC. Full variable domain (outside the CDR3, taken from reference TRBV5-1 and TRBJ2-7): KAGVTQTPRYLIKTRGQQVTLSCSPISGHRSVSWYQQTPGQGLQFLFEYFSETQRNKGNFPGRFSGRQFSNSRSEMNVSTLELGDSALYLCASSLGGTSVAYEQYFGPGTRLTVT.

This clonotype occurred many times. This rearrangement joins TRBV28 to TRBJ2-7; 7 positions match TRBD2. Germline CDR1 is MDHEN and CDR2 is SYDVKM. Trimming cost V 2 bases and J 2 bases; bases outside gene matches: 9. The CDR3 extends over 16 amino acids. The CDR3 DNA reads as TGTGCCAGCAGTTTACTAGGGGAGGCGGGGGCCTACGAGCAGTACTTC. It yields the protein CASSLLGEAGAYEQYF.